This TCR beta chain was obtained from a study of neurological immune-mediated disorders. Germline CDR1 is GTSNPN and CDR2 is SVGIG (reference sequence). Trimming shortened V by 0 bases and J by 1 base, and 16 bases separated the two germline ends. CDR3 length: 18 residues. TCRdb fed the 5' RACE reads into MiXCR, producing one record per CDR3 protein. Of 45,000 to 70,000 distinct CDR3 sequences in the sample, more than 4% are singletons; the top ten hold approximately 2.8%. The chain combines TRBV30 with TRBJ2-6, with D unclear. This TCR was recovered from a man between 50 and 59 years old with multiple sclerosis. The sequenced sample was PBMCs. In nucleotides, the CDR3 is TGTGCCTGGAGTGTAGATGATAGCTCAGTGTCTGGGGCCAACGTCCTGACTTTC. This encodes CAWSVDDSSVSGANVLTF.